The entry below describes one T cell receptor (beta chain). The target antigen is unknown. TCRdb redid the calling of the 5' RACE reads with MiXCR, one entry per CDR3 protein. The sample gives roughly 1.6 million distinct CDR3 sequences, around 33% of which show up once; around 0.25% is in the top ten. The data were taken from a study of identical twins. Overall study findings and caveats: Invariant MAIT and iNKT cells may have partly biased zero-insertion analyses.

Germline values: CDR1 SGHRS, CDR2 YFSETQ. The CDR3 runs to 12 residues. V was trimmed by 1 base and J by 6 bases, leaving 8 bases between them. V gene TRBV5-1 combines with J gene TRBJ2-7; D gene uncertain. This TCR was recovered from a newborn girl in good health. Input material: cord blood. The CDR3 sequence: CASSLSFREQYF. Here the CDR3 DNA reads TGCGCCAGCAGCTTGAGCTTTCGCGAGCAGTACTTC.